The 19 T cell receptor beta chains reported below all come from one sample, sequenced in a study of early T cells in non-severe SARS-CoV-2 infection. TCRdb reprocessed the 5' RACE reads via MiXCR and lists one record per CDR3 protein. The table lists 65,000 to 75,000 distinct CDR3 sequences, roughly 12% of them singletons. Sequencing input: whole blood. The source of these receptors is an adult who was a healthcare worker with PCR-confirmed SARS-CoV-2 infection or an uninfected control (not recorded which).

The rearrangement uses TRBV7-9 and TRBJ2-1, with no clear D. The V end was cut by 3 bases, the J end by 5 bases, with 14 bases between. Germline V CDR1 and CDR2: SEHNR, FQNEAQ (reference sequence). The length of the CDR3 is 15 residues. The CDR3 sequence: CASSFSRQVHNEQFF. Here the CDR3 DNA reads TGTGCCAGCAGCTTCTCCCGCCAGGTTCACAATGAGCAGTTCTTC.

This clonotype was counted ten times or more. This sequence joins TRBV12-3 or TRBV12-4 and TRBJ2-3; no firm D call. Trimming shortened V by 7 bases and J by 2 bases, and 16 bases separated the two germline ends. CDR3 size: 15 residues. The CDR3 bases are TGTGCCAGCAATCGTCGTCGGCCTGACACAGATACGCAGTATTTT. Translated: CASNRRRPDTDTQYF.

This chain connects TRBV7-9 to TRBJ2-3; a possible D gene is TRBD2 (6 bases). This CDR3 has 19 amino acids. CDR1 is SEHNR, CDR2 FQNEAQ, per germline (reference sequence). V dropped 5 bases and J dropped 6 bases, with 30 bases sitting between them. The CDR3 nucleotides are TGTGCCAGCAGCCTCCCCCAAGGGGCTCCATCGGGGGATTTGGATACGCAGTATTTT. It is translated as CASSLPQGAPSGDLDTQYF.

This clonotype was counted ten times or more. The V gene is TRBV20-1, the J gene TRBJ2-1, with D perhaps TRBD2 (6 bases). The germline gives CDR1 DFQATT, CDR2 SNEGSKA (reference sequence). The V end was cut by 3 bases, the J end by 4 bases, with 13 bases between. The CDR3 spans 14 residues. CDR3 amino acids: CSASPGTLYNEQFF. The DNA for the CDR3 is TGCAGTGCTAGTCCCGGGACTTTATACAATGAGCAGTTCTTC.

This clonotype was recorded at least ten times. In DNA, the CDR3 is TGTGCCAGCAGCCCCCAAACATACAATGAGCAGTTCTTC. Protein: CASSPQTYNEQFF. The gene calls are TRBV7-8 and TRBJ2-1; D gene ambiguous. Trimming cost V 5 bases and J 4 bases, with 9 bases left between them. Per the germline V gene, CDR1 is SGHVS and CDR2 is FQNEAQ. CDR3 size: 13 residues.

This clonotype was detected ten times or more. This chain connects TRBV6-1 to TRBJ1-1; D is uncertain. The germline V and J ends were trimmed by 1 base and 0 bases, with 9 bases remaining between them. CDR3 length equals 15 residues. Germline CDR1 is MNHNS and CDR2 is SASEGT. CDR3 sequence reads: CASSEGHRLNTEAFF. In DNA, the CDR3 is TGTGCCAGCAGTGAAGGACACAGACTGAACACTGAAGCTTTCTTT.

The table lists this clonotype with many counts. This rearrangement joins TRBV21-1 to TRBJ2-1; TRBD2, as called in the table, went unchecked against the DNA. TRBV21-1 is designated a pseudogene. This CDR3 comprises 14 residues. The CDR3: CASSKGGLVNEQFF. DNA of the CDR3: TGTGCCAGCAGCAAAGGAGGGCTAGTCAATGAGCAGTTCTTC.

This clonotype was detected a few times. The chain recombines TRBV2 with TRBJ1-3, with D possibly being TRBD1 (5 bases). In germline, CDR1 is SNHLY, CDR2 FYNNEI. Trimming removed 4 bases at V and 2 bases at J, with 9 bases between. The CDR3 sequence is 14 residues long. The CDR3 reads CASSGPGTGNTIYF. CDR3 sequence (DNA): TGTGCCAGCAGTGGGCCAGGGACTGGAAACACCATATATTTT.

The chain uses TRBV20-1 and TRBJ1-6; unclear D gene. The CDR3 contains 14 residues. Germline CDR1 and CDR2: DFQATT and SNEGSKA (reference sequence). The germline V and J ends were trimmed by 2 bases and 8 bases, with 13 bases remaining between them. CDR3 sequence (DNA): TGCAGTGCTAGACGGGAAGGCGGGTATTCACCCCTCCACTTT. Translated: CSARREGGYSPLHF.

A few counts support this clonotype. The chain employs TRBV20-1 and TRBJ2-1; 9 nucleotides line up with TRBD1. The CDR3 consists of 13 residues. CDR1 and CDR2 (germline): DFQATT, SNEGSKA (reference sequence). J was trimmed by 7 bases and V by 5 bases; bases with no gene match: 6. The CDR3 loop is CSAAGTGLNEQFF. CDR3 DNA: TGCAGTGCTGCCGGGACAGGGCTAAATGAGCAGTTCTTC.

This clonotype has a count of ten or more. The chain is built from TRBV3-1 and TRBJ2-2, with a tentative D call TRBD1 (6 bases). With 4 bases removed from V and 1 base from J, the gap between germline ends came to 13 bases. The CDR3 runs to 16 residues. Germline V CDR1 and CDR2: LGHDT, YNNKEL (reference sequence). CDR3 DNA: TGTGCCAGCAGCCCTCCAGCCAGGGGGAACACCGGGGAGCTGTTTTTT. It encodes CASSPPARGNTGELFF.

This clonotype was seen many times. The chain has TRBV30 and TRBJ2-7; D is perhaps TRBD1 or TRBD2 (6 bases each). The V end was cut by 4 bases, the J end by 13 bases, with 17 bases between. CDR3 length equals 11 residues. Per the germline V gene, CDR1 is GTSNPN and CDR2 is SVGIG (reference sequence). The CDR3, as DNA: TGTGCCTGGACCGGGGGCGGCCGTTTCTACTTC. Protein: CAWTGGGRFYF.

A note on this clonotype: A read error may account for a junction end that differs from germline. V usage is TRBV2 and J usage is TRBJ1-5; 8 nucleotides align to TRBD1. Germline CDR1 and CDR2: SNHLY and FYNNEI. This CDR3 comprises 14 residues. CDR3 coding DNA: TGTGTCAGCAGTGGTAGGACAGGGCTTCAGCCCCAGCATTTT. Translation: CVSSGRTGLQPQHF.

This clonotype came up many times. This rearrangement joins TRBV30 to TRBJ1-2, with D unresolved. Germline-derived CDR1 and CDR2 are GTSNPN and SVGIG (reference sequence). V lost 3 bases and J 4 bases, leaving 15 bases between the germline ends. The CDR3 covers 14 residues. CDR3 DNA sequence: TGTGCCTGGAGAAGACGGTGGTTGCTCTATGGCTACACCTTC. Protein: CAWRRRWLLYGYTF.

This clonotype occurred many times. The chain recombines TRBV18 with TRBJ1-5; D ambiguous. Germline loops: CDR1 KGHSH, CDR2 LQKENI. With 0 bases removed from V and 2 bases from J, the gap between germline ends came to 14 bases. The CDR3 sequence is 17 residues long. The CDR3 DNA sequence: TGTGCCAGCTCACCACCGAGAGGATTGGGAGGCAATCAGCCCCAGCATTTT. Its protein is CASSPPRGLGGNQPQHF.

This clonotype has a handful of counts. J is TRBJ2-3 and V is TRBV6-6; 7 nucleotides match TRBD2. Germline V gene lookup returns CDR1 MNHNY and CDR2 SVGAGI (reference sequence). V was pared by 6 bases and J by 4 bases, with 7 bases of the junction left unmatched. The CDR3 loop spans 14 amino acids. The CDR3, as DNA: TGTGCCAGCAGGAGAGCGGGGTGGGCAGATACGCAGTATTTT. Its translation is CASRRAGWADTQYF.

About this clonotype: An end of the junction differs from the germline gene, which may be a read error. The CDR3, as DNA: TGTGCCAGCAGCCAACAACGCAGCTCCTACGAGCAGAACTTC. It yields the protein CASSQQRSSYEQNF. This rearrangement joins TRBV14 to TRBJ2-7, with D unclear. The CDR3 consists of 14 residues. The germline gives CDR1 SGHDN, CDR2 FVKESK.

The V gene is TRBV2, the J gene TRBJ1-4, with D unresolved. Germline CDR1 reads SNHLY; CDR2 reads FYNNEI. V lost 6 bases, J lost 6 bases, and 14 bases lay in between. This CDR3 has 14 residues. The CDR3 protein is CASSASLPDEKLFF. DNA for the CDR3: TGTGCCAGCAGCGCTAGCTTGCCGGATGAAAAACTGTTTTTT.

V is TRBV4-1 and J is TRBJ2-3; 12 nucleotides line up with TRBD2. This CDR3 spans 18 amino acids. V lost 4 bases to trimming and J lost 1 base; unmatched junction nucleotides: 9. In germline, CDR1 is MGHRA, CDR2 YSYEKL. This CDR3 reads CASSPRGTSGFRTDTQYF. CDR3 bases: TGCGCCAGCAGCCCCCGCGGGACTAGCGGGTTTCGCACAGATACGCAGTATTTT.